The source of this T cell receptor beta chain is a study of T cells in Graves' hyperthyroidism and ophthalmopathy. TCR beta CDR3 regions were amplified from RNA transcripts. TCR CDR3 regions were first amplified by RT-PCR with HTBI primers. TCRdb redid the calling of the multiplex PCR reads with MiXCR, one entry per CDR3 protein. The sample has around 660,000 distinct CDR3 sequences; 45% are singletons. The germline gives CDR1 SNHLY, CDR2 FYNNEI. This CDR3 has 15 amino acids. Trimming pared 7 bases from V and 4 bases from J, leaving 19 bases between. Patients having uncontrolled infection, another autoimmune disease, pregnancy or lactation were not included.

V gene TRBV2 combines with J gene TRBJ1-1, with D perhaps matching TRBD1 (5 bases). This sequence originates from an adult man with Graves' disease, either hyperthyroidism or ophthalmopathy (not recorded which). Source material: peripheral blood or thyroid tissue (not recorded which). This CDR3 reads CASTLGGVWATEAFF. The DNA of the CDR3 is TGTGCCAGCACCCTGGGGGGGGTTTGGGCCACTGAAGCTTTCTTT. The variable domain in full, with the rest retrieved from reference TRBV2 and TRBJ1-1, is EPEVTQTPSHQVTQMGQEVILRCVPISNHLYFYWYRQILGQKVEFLVSFYNNEISEKSEIFDDQFSVERPDGSNFTLKIRSTKLEDSAMYFCASTLGGVWATEAFFGQGTRLTVV.